The present TCR beta chain was sequenced within a study of T cells after yellow fever vaccination. General study findings and limits: Abundant clonotypes from the bulk population could contaminate FACS-sorted repertoires. Most clones from primary vaccination resurfaced after the booster (around 95% CD4, 88% CD8). Just a small share of clonotypes turned up in the CD4 compartment as well as the CD8 compartment. Weaker overall was a secondary response that nonetheless peaked faster, on day 5 versus 15.

TCRdb recomputed calls from the 5' RACE reads with MiXCR, one row per CDR3 protein. This table has hundreds of thousands of distinct CDR3 sequences, roughly an eighth appearing once. Only a few counts were recorded for this clonotype. Its antigen is not identified. V was pared by 6 bases and J by 7 bases, with 8 bases of the junction left unmatched. This CDR3 is 13 amino acids long. The sequencing used PBMCs, collected on the day of the yellow fever booster vaccination. This clonotype was obtained from a man aged 25 to 40 who received the YFV17D yellow fever vaccine. The chain links TRBV12-3 or TRBV12-4 to TRBJ2-7; 8 bases match TRBD1. CDR3 loop: CASSDRGKREQYF. CDR3 bases: TGTGCCAGCAGCGACAGGGGAAAGAGGGAGCAGTACTTC.